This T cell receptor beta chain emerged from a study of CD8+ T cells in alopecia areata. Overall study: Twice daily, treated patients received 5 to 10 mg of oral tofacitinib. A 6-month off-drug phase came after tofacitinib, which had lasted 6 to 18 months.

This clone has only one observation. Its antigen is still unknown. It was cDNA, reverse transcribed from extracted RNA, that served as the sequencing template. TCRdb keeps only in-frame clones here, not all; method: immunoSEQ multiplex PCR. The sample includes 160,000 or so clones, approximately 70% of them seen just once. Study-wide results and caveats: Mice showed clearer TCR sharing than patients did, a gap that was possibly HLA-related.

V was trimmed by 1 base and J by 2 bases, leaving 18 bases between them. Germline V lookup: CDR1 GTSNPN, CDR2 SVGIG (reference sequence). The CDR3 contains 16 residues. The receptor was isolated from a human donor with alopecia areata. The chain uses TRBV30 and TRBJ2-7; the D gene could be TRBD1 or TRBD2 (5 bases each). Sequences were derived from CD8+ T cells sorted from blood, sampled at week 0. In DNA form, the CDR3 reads TGTGCCTGGAGTGACTTTGAACGGGACGGGACCTACGAGCAGTACTTC. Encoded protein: CAWSDFERDGTYEQYF.